Shown below are 20 T cell receptor beta chains from a single sample sequenced in a study of CD8+ T cells in alopecia areata. Once RNA had been extracted, it was reverse transcribed into cDNA to act as the sequencing template. Sequencing was performed with immunoSEQ multiplex PCR; in TCRdb, only in-frame clones are kept and a portion is missing. The sample contains fewer than 200,000 clones, about 60% of which appear only once. The input for sequencing was CD4+ T cells sorted from blood, taken at week 0. The receptors come from a human donor with alopecia areata.

The chain links TRBV29-1 to TRBJ1-3; D is uncertain. CDR1 is SQVTM and CDR2 is ANQGSEA in the germline V gene. The V and J ends lost 3 bases and 0 bases respectively, with 6 bases between them. The CDR3 contains 13 residues. DNA for the CDR3: TGCAGCGTTGAGGTAGACTCTGGAAACACCATATATTTT. It codes for CSVEVDSGNTIYF.

V is TRBV6-1 and J is TRBJ2-5; D not certain. CDR1 is MNHNS and CDR2 is SASEGT in the germline V gene. The CDR3 is 13 residues long. V was pared by 8 bases and J by 2 bases, with 12 bases between. DNA for the CDR3: TGTGCCAGCCACCGGGCGCAGCAAGAGACCCAGTACTTC. Protein product: CASHRAQQETQYF.

J is TRBJ1-5 and V is TRBV15; D gene ambiguous. CDR3 length equals 15 residues. Deletions cut 0 bases from V and 4 bases from J, with 10 bases between. CDR1 and CDR2 (germline): LNHNV, YYDKDF (reference sequence). The CDR3 DNA reads as TGTGCCACCAGCAGAGATTTACAAGTTAATCAGCCCCAGCATTTT. It encodes CATSRDLQVNQPQHF.

This clone has just a few counts. The V call is TRBV6-1, the J call TRBJ1-5; D uncertain. Germline V gives CDR1 MNHNS, CDR2 SASEGT. The CDR3 is made up of 12 amino acids. Trimming removed 6 bases from V and 15 bases from J, with 18 bases in between. This CDR3 is CASRRQADNWHF. The DNA of the CDR3 is TGTGCCAGCAGGAGGCAGGCGGATAATTGGCATTTT.

The chain has TRBV2 and TRBJ2-2; D remains ambiguous. Per the germline V gene, CDR1 is SNHLY and CDR2 is FYNNEI. The CDR3 totals 13 residues. Trimming stripped 6 bases from V and 3 bases from J, with 8 bases between. CDR3 protein: CASRNGDTGELFF. Here the CDR3 DNA reads TGTGCCAGCAGGAACGGAGACACCGGGGAGCTGTTTTTT.

This clone was picked up a small number of times. This chain links TRBV30 with TRBJ1-1; D call uncertain. The V end was cut by 5 bases, the J end by 3 bases, with 16 bases between. This CDR3 has 14 residues. Germline CDR1 reads GTSNPN; CDR2 reads SVGIG (reference sequence). In DNA, the CDR3 is TGTGCCTGGCTCCGCAGATCCATGGACACTGAAGCTTTCTTT. This translates into CAWLRRSMDTEAFF.

This clone was seen a handful of times. J is TRBJ2-2 and V is TRBV7-9; 8 nucleotides align to TRBD1. The V gene's germline CDR1 is SEHNR and CDR2 FQNEAQ (reference sequence). CDR3 size: 13 residues. J was trimmed by 3 bases and V by 6 bases; bases with no gene match: 0. CDR3: CASRTGDTGELFF. In DNA, the CDR3 is TGTGCCAGCAGGACAGGGGACACCGGGGAGCTGTTTTTT.

The CDR3 is CASRSHRGNTEAFF. CDR3 DNA: TGTGCCAGTAGATCTCACAGGGGGAACACTGAAGCTTTCTTT. This chain connects TRBV19 to TRBJ1-1; 7 bases are shared with TRBD1. After removal of 6 bases from V and 1 base from J, the junction contained 5 bases not matched to a gene. CDR1 and CDR2 (germline): LNHDA, SQIVND (reference sequence). The CDR3 runs 14 residues. Combining the CDR3 with reference TRBV19 and TRBJ1-1 gives the whole variable domain DGGITQSPKYLFRKEGQNVTLSCEQNLNHDAMYWYRQDPGQGLRLIYYSQIVNDFQKGDIAEGYSVSREKKESFPLTVTSAQKNPTAFYLCASRSHRGNTEAFFGQGTRLTVV.

The chain is built from TRBV29-1 and TRBJ1-3; D not certain. Germline assignment: CDR1 SQVTM and CDR2 ANQGSEA. CDR3 length equals 14 residues. V was trimmed by 6 bases and J by 0 bases, leaving 12 bases between them. Here the CDR3 DNA reads TGCAGCGTCGACCTTGGGCTCTCTGGAAACACCATATATTTT. This sequence encodes CSVDLGLSGNTIYF.

The chain recombines TRBV7-9 with TRBJ1-2; weak D call: TRBD1 (5 bases). The CDR3 extends over 15 amino acids. Trimming pared 1 base from V and 4 bases from J, leaving 13 bases between. Germline V gene sequence: CDR1 SEHNR, CDR2 FQNEAQ (reference sequence). The CDR3 here is CASSLGPGVSYGYTF. CDR3 DNA: TGTGCCAGCAGCTTAGGCCCGGGGGTGAGCTATGGCTACACCTTC.

The chain employs TRBV11-3 and TRBJ1-2; D gene unclear. Germline CDR1 reads SGHNT; CDR2 reads YENEEA. The CDR3 runs 14 residues. The V end lost 0 bases, the J end lost 5 bases, and 10 bases lay between the germline ends. The CDR3 here is CASSLEAGTYGYTF. In nucleotides, the CDR3 is TGTGCCAGCAGCTTAGAGGCGGGTACGTATGGCTACACCTTC.

The chain combines TRBV30 with TRBJ1-1; 8 bases are shared with TRBD1. Germline CDR1 and CDR2: GTSNPN and SVGIG (reference sequence). With V trimmed by 3 bases and J by 3 bases, 9 bases remained unmatched. CDR3 length equals 15 residues. Written as DNA, the CDR3 is TGTGCCTGGAGATCGGCAGGGGGCCGTGACACTGAAGCTTTCTTT. Its protein is CAWRSAGGRDTEAFF.

CDR3 residues: CASSAGVNTEAFF. CDR3 DNA: TGTGCCAGCAGCGCGGGGGTTAACACTGAAGCTTTCTTT. The gene calls are TRBV9 and TRBJ1-1, with D perhaps matching TRBD1 (5 bases). Germline CDR1 is SGDLS and CDR2 is YYNGEE. V was shortened by 3 bases and J by 2 bases, with 8 bases between the two germline ends. The CDR3 has 13 amino acids.

In regard to this clone: Other nucleotide sequences in the sample specify the same CDR3. CDR3 DNA sequence: TGCGCCAGCAGCTTGGTAGGGGGGAGCAATCAGCCCCAGCATTTT. It specifies CASSLVGGSNQPQHF. The chain has TRBV5-1 and TRBJ1-5, with D possibly TRBD1 on 6 matching bases. Trimming removed 0 bases at V and 1 base at J, with 8 bases between. The germline CDR1 and CDR2 sequences are SGHRS and YFSETQ. The CDR3 totals 15 residues.

Written as DNA, the CDR3 is TGCGCCAGCAGCCAAGTTATTGGGTCCAGCTACACCTTC. Protein sequence: CASSQVIGSSYTF. The chain recombines TRBV4-1 with TRBJ1-2; no clear D gene. Trimming took 1 base from V and 9 from J, leaving 12 bases between them. Germline CDR1 and CDR2: MGHRA and YSYEKL. This CDR3 comprises 13 residues.

This clone appeared a single time. The chain recombines TRBV29-1 with TRBJ2-7, with a possible D match to TRBD1 (5 bases). Germline V gene lookup returns CDR1 SQVTM and CDR2 ANQGSEA. The CDR3 runs to 12 residues. V was pared by 8 bases and J by 0 bases, with 11 bases between. This CDR3 reads CSWADSSYEQYF. CDR3 nucleotides: TGCAGCTGGGCCGACAGCTCCTACGAGCAGTACTTC.

About this clone itself: Other nucleotide sequences from this sample produce the same CDR3. The genes are TRBV5-1 and TRBJ2-5; D could derive from TRBD1 or TRBD2 (5 bases each). CDR1 SGHRS and CDR2 YFSETQ come from the germline V gene. The CDR3 totals 11 residues. Trimming cost V 5 bases and J 3 bases, with 5 bases left between them. CDR3 loop: CASRGEETQYF. DNA for the CDR3: TGCGCCAGCAGGGGGGAAGAGACCCAGTACTTC.

The rearrangement uses TRBV30 and TRBJ2-2, with D unresolved. Germline CDR1 GTSNPN, CDR2 SVGIG (reference sequence). Trimming removed 0 bases from V and 0 bases from J, with 17 bases in between. The CDR3 sequence is 18 residues long. CDR3 sequence (DNA): TGTGCCTGGAGTGTAAAAGTGGGCGGCCCCGCGAACACCGGGGAGCTGTTTTTT. Translated: CAWSVKVGGPANTGELFF. Supplemented by reference TRBV30 and TRBJ2-2, the full variable domain reads SQTIHQWPATLVQPVGSPLSLECTVEGTSNPNLYWYRQAAGRGLQLLFYSVGIGQISSEVPQNLSASRPQDRQFILSSKKLLLSDSGFYLCAWSVKVGGPANTGELFFGEGSRLTVL.

The gene calls are TRBV7-9 and TRBJ1-1, with 8 bases lining up with TRBD1. Looked up from germline, CDR1 is SEHNR and CDR2 is FQNEAQ (reference sequence). The CDR3 is 14 amino acids. The J segment lost 5 bases and the V segment lost 4 bases, leaving 6 bases of the junction unmatched. CDR3 sequence: CASSSHRGGTEAFF. The CDR3 DNA is TGTGCCAGCAGCTCCCACAGGGGGGGAACTGAAGCTTTCTTT.

This chain links TRBV5-1 with TRBJ2-5, with D unresolved. CDR3 length equals 14 residues. Trimming took 3 bases from V and 0 from J, leaving 9 bases between them. Per the germline V gene, CDR1 is SGHRS and CDR2 is YFSETQ. This CDR3 is CASSSGGYQETQYF. CDR3 DNA: TGCGCCAGCAGCTCTGGTGGGTACCAAGAGACCCAGTACTTC.